Listed below are T cell receptor beta chains from one sample, sequenced in a study of control samples from healthy donors and cancer patients. The table came from immunoSEQ multiplex PCR; TCRdb's copy has only in-frame clones and leaves some out. Among about 98,000 clones, 75% to 85% were seen once, and the ten largest hold 8% to 11%. The sequenced material came from blood. Receptor source: a woman in her twenties or thirties in good health. The CDR3 runs from the conserved cysteine through the conserved F or W. The D gene is left open where the match is weak. Clone size is given for some rows only: seen once, a few or many times, or a class if the clone is expanded.

d_gene: NA
v_gene: TRBV6-2/TRBV6-3
j_gene: TRBJ1-1
abundance: NA
CDR3aa: CASSFGQFTEAFF
CDR3nt: TGTGCCAGCAGCTTTGGGCAATTCACTGAAGCTTTCTTT

d_gene: TRBD1
v_gene: TRBV30
j_gene: TRBJ1-2
abundance: few
CDR3aa: CACPVTGHYGYTF
CDR3nt: TGTGCCTGCCCTGTGACAGGGCACTATGGCTACACCTTC

d_gene: TRBD2
v_gene: TRBV14
j_gene: TRBJ2-4
abundance: NA
CDR3aa: CASSQSLGLGLNIQYF
CDR3nt: TGTGCCAGCAGCCAGTCGTTGGGACTAGGGTTAAACATTCAGTACTTC

d_gene: TRBD2
v_gene: TRBV15
j_gene: TRBJ2-7
abundance: NA
CDR3aa: CATSPTGTSASYEQYF
CDR3nt: TGTGCCACCAGCCCTACAGGGACTAGCGCCTCCTACGAGCAGTACTTC

d_gene: NA
v_gene: TRBV9
j_gene: TRBJ2-2
abundance: NA
CDR3aa: CASSPIQFRGLNTGELFF
CDR3nt: TGTGCCAGCAGCCCGATCCAGTTCCGGGGGCTGAACACCGGGGAGCTGTTTTTT

d_gene: TRBD2
v_gene: TRBV3-1/TRBV3-2
j_gene: TRBJ2-5
abundance: NA
CDR3aa: CASSLRTSEETQYF
CDR3nt: TGTGCCAGCAGCCTTCGGACTAGCGAAGAGACCCAGTACTTC

d_gene: NA
v_gene: TRBV6-7
j_gene: TRBJ1-4
abundance: once
CDR3aa: CATTRRGAANEKLFF
CDR3nt: TGTGCCACCACTCGTAGGGGGGCGGCTAATGAAAAACTGTTTTTT

d_gene: NA
v_gene: TRBV18
j_gene: TRBJ1-3
abundance: NA
CDR3aa: CASSPPGGGNSGNTIYF
CDR3nt: TGTGCCAGCTCACCACCGGGAGGGGGAAACTCTGGAAACACCATATATTTT

d_gene: NA
v_gene: TRBV5-6
j_gene: TRBJ2-2
abundance: NA
CDR3aa: CASSFFRRSNTGELFF
CDR3nt: TGTGCCAGCAGCTTTTTCCGCCGTTCGAACACCGGGGAGCTGTTTTTT

d_gene: NA
v_gene: TRBV6-2/TRBV6-3
j_gene: TRBJ1-1
abundance: NA
CDR3aa: CASSLDSMNTEAFF
CDR3nt: TGTGCCAGCAGTCTGGACAGCATGAACACTGAAGCTTTCTTT

d_gene: TRBD2
v_gene: TRBV6-2/TRBV6-3
j_gene: TRBJ2-1
abundance: NA
CDR3aa: CASSATSGGPRFF
CDR3nt: TGTGCCAGCAGCGCGACTAGCGGGGGGCCACGGTTCTTC

d_gene: NA
v_gene: TRBV21-1
j_gene: TRBJ2-1
abundance: few
CDR3aa: CASSQGVVSHYNEQFF
CDR3nt: TGTGCCAGCAGCCAAGGGGTGGTATCGCATTACAATGAGCAGTTCTTC

d_gene: NA
v_gene: TRBV6-6
j_gene: TRBJ1-5
abundance: NA
CDR3aa: CASSSRGGAQPQHF
CDR3nt: TGTGCCAGCAGTTCCCGGGGCGGAGCTCAGCCCCAGCATTTT

d_gene: NA
v_gene: TRBV13
j_gene: TRBJ1-1
abundance: NA
CDR3aa: CASSLYRFSMNTEAFF
CDR3nt: TGTGCCAGCAGCTTGTACCGGTTTTCCATGAACACTGAAGCTTTCTTT

d_gene: NA
v_gene: TRBV6-4
j_gene: TRBJ2-2
abundance: NA
CDR3aa: CASSDSYNTGELFF
CDR3nt: TGTGCCAGCAGTGACTCTTACAATACCGGGGAGCTGTTTTTT

d_gene: NA
v_gene: TRBV27
j_gene: TRBJ1-2
abundance: NA
CDR3aa: CASSPFPEGYGYTF
CDR3nt: TGTGCCAGCAGTCCATTCCCGGAGGGCTATGGCTACACCTTC

d_gene: NA
v_gene: TRBV25-1
j_gene: TRBJ1-1
abundance: NA
CDR3aa: CASSVGGAEAFF
CDR3nt: TGTGCCAGCAGTGTGGGGGGAGCTGAAGCTTTCTTT

d_gene: NA
v_gene: TRBV29-1
j_gene: TRBJ1-1
abundance: NA
CDR3aa: CSGGWGNTEAFF
CDR3nt: TGCAGCGGTGGGTGGGGGAACACTGAAGCTTTCTTT

d_gene: NA
v_gene: TRBV6-1
j_gene: TRBJ2-3
abundance: NA
CDR3aa: CASSVWTDREKDTQYF
CDR3nt: TGTGCCAGCAGTGTCTGGACAGATCGTGAGAAGGATACGCAGTATTTT

d_gene: NA
v_gene: TRBV6-5
j_gene: TRBJ1-2
abundance: NA
CDR3aa: CASSYSEGLSGYTF
CDR3nt: TGTGCCAGCAGTTACTCCGAGGGATTGAGCGGCTACACCTTC

d_gene: TRBD1
v_gene: TRBV4-1
j_gene: TRBJ1-1
abundance: few
CDR3aa: CASSQPQGDRVTFF
CDR3nt: TGCGCCAGCAGCCAACCACAGGGGGACCGAGTAACTTTCTTT

d_gene: NA
v_gene: TRBV7-8
j_gene: TRBJ2-3
abundance: NA
CDR3aa: CASTLRGSSTDTQYF
CDR3nt: TGTGCCAGCACCCTCCGGGGGTCCAGCACAGATACGCAGTATTTT

d_gene: NA
v_gene: TRBV6-5
j_gene: TRBJ2-5
abundance: NA
CDR3aa: CASRGPTRETQYF
CDR3nt: TGTGCCAGCAGGGGGCCCACAAGGGAGACCCAGTACTTC

d_gene: NA
v_gene: TRBV5-4
j_gene: TRBJ2-1
abundance: NA
CDR3aa: CASSFGTPGSYNEQFF
CDR3nt: TGTGCCAGCAGCTTTGGGACACCCGGTTCCTACAATGAGCAGTTCTTC